This T cell receptor beta chain emerged from a study of CD8+ T cells in alopecia areata. Study-level background: Twice daily, treated patients received 5 to 10 mg of oral tofacitinib. Whole-study results and caveats: For lesional scalp, especially alopecia totalis/universalis, clonality was higher than in normal scalp. Tofacitinib significantly reduced both scalp clonality and expanded CD8+ clones among the top 100.

The treatment denotes: oral pan-JAK inhibitor, 5-10 mg twice daily. cDNA serving as the sequencing template came from extracted, reverse transcribed RNA. Assay: immunoSEQ multiplex PCR; the TCRdb copy retains only in-frame clones and omits some. Among about 170,000 clones listed, about 61% were seen once. V lost 5 bases and J 5 bases, leaving 13 bases between the germline ends. The CDR3 spans 13 residues. The germline gives CDR1 SGHDT, CDR2 YYEEEE. Turning to this clone: Its antigen is not identified.

Sequencing was performed on CD4+ T cells sorted from blood, taken between weeks 55 and 65, from a patient treated with tofacitinib. This sequence was found in a human donor with alopecia areata. The rearrangement uses TRBV5-6 and TRBJ2-5; weak D call: TRBD2 (5 bases). The CDR3 region has the DNA TGTGCCAGCAGTACTGACGGGAAGGAGACCCAGTACTTC. Translating it yields CASSTDGKETQYF.